Below, 24 T cell receptor beta chains from the same sample are listed, as sequenced in a study of control samples from healthy donors and cancer patients. Produced via immunoSEQ multiplex PCR; TCRdb's table is partial and in-frame only. The sample records roughly 130,000 clones, around 96% being singletons. The sequenced sample consisted of blood. These receptors all come from a young man in good health.

The chain couples TRBV7-8 to TRBJ2-5; 10 bases fit TRBD1. The CDR3 totals 16 residues. Per the germline V gene, CDR1 is SGHVS and CDR2 is FQNEAQ. V gave up 1 base and J gave up 4 bases; unmatched junction bases: 6. CDR3 sequence reads: CASSLGRGDRGETQYF. The DNA of the CDR3 is TGTGCCAGCAGCTTAGGTCGCGGGGACAGGGGAGAGACCCAGTACTTC.

This clone was observed a single time. The gene calls are TRBV5-1 and TRBJ2-1; 8 bases map to TRBD2. Germline loops: CDR1 SGHRS, CDR2 YFSETQ. V lost 4 bases to trimming and J lost 2 bases; unmatched junction nucleotides: 8. The CDR3 contains 16 residues. The CDR3 nucleotides are TGCGCCAGCAGCCCGAATTCGGGACTAGCCTACAATGAGCAGTTCTTC. Encoded protein: CASSPNSGLAYNEQFF.

The CDR3 region has the DNA TGTGCCAGCAGCCAATCGGGACGGGAACAAGAGACCCAGTACTTC. It is translated as CASSQSGREQETQYF. The gene calls are TRBV16 and TRBJ2-5; D may correspond to TRBD1 or TRBD2 (5 bases each). Trimming removed 0 bases at V and 2 bases at J, with 10 bases between. Germline assignment: CDR1 KGHSY and CDR2 FQNENV. This CDR3 is built from 15 residues. Full variable domain (missing parts from reference TRBV16 and TRBJ2-5): GEEVAQTPKHLVRGEGQKAKLYCAPIKGHSYVFWYQQVLKNEFKFLISFQNENVFDETGMPKERFSAKCLPNSPCSLEIQATKLEDSAVYFCASSQSGREQETQYFGPGTRLLVL.

J is TRBJ2-7 and V is TRBV28; D perhaps matches TRBD1 (6 bases). CDR1 is MDHEN, CDR2 SYDVKM, per germline. The germline V and J ends were trimmed by 2 bases and 5 bases, with 16 bases remaining between them. The CDR3 is made up of 15 amino acids. CDR3 coding DNA: TGTGCCAGCAGTTTAGGTCAGGGGCGCAGGAACGAGCAGTACTTC. Its protein product is CASSLGQGRRNEQYF.

V gene TRBV15 combines with J gene TRBJ2-5; D is possibly TRBD1 (6 bases). The ends were cut back, 0 bases at V and 4 bases at J, with 12 bases in the middle. Germline V gives CDR1 LNHNV, CDR2 YYDKDF (reference sequence). The length of the CDR3 is 15 residues. CDR3 amino acids: CATSRDRDKGETQYF. The CDR3 DNA sequence: TGTGCCACCAGCAGAGATAGGGACAAGGGAGAGACCCAGTACTTC.

The genes are TRBV6-5 and TRBJ1-3, with D hard to call. The length of the CDR3 is 14 residues. CDR1 is MNHEY and CDR2 is SVGAGI in the germline V gene. Trimming left V 10 bases short and J 3 bases short, with 16 bases between. CDR3 sequence: CATSGVKVGNTIYF. The CDR3 region has the DNA TGTGCCACCTCCGGGGTTAAAGTTGGAAACACCATATATTTT.

This clone showed up just once. This chain joins TRBV6-5 and TRBJ2-7, with D possibly TRBD1 on 6 matching bases. CDR1 and CDR2 from the germline V gene are MNHEY and SVGAGI. The germline V and J ends were trimmed by 2 bases and 5 bases, with 10 bases remaining between them. The CDR3 sequence is 13 residues long. CDR3 sequence (DNA): TGTGCCAGCAGTTACATGGGGGCCCACGAGCAGTACTTC. Its protein is CASSYMGAHEQYF.

This chain uses TRBV7-2 with TRBJ2-7, with D possibly matching TRBD2 (6 bases). The CDR3 is made up of 16 amino acids. CDR1 SGHTA and CDR2 FQGNSA come from the germline V gene. With 2 bases removed from V and 2 bases from J, the gap between germline ends came to 16 bases. The CDR3 loop is CASSLIGRGTTYEQYF. For the CDR3, the DNA is TGTGCCAGCAGCTTAATCGGGCGGGGAACGACCTACGAGCAGTACTTC.

The chain joins TRBV6-4 to TRBJ2-1, with a tentative D call TRBD1 (6 bases). The germline V gene has CDR1 MRHNA and CDR2 SNTAGT. The CDR3 loop spans 16 amino acids. V lost 3 bases and J 2 bases, leaving 14 bases between the germline ends. CDR3 residues: CASSETGEGPYNEQFF. The CDR3 DNA reads as TGTGCCAGCAGTGAGACAGGTGAGGGACCCTACAATGAGCAGTTCTTC.

This clone was picked up one time. The chain is built from TRBV7-9 and TRBJ2-2, with D maybe TRBD2 (5 bases). This CDR3 has 17 amino acids. Germline V gene data show CDR1 as SEHNR and CDR2 as FQNEAQ (reference sequence). V was pared by 4 bases and J by 7 bases, with 22 bases between. CDR3 DNA: TGTGCCAGCAGCTCGAATTCTAGGACTTATTTCTTCGGGGAGCTGTTTTTT. Its protein is CASSSNSRTYFFGELFF.

The gene calls are TRBV5-1 and TRBJ2-7; 7 bases are shared with TRBD1. V lost 4 bases to trimming and J lost 2 bases; unmatched junction nucleotides: 3. The CDR3 spans 13 residues. Looked up from germline, CDR1 is SGHRS and CDR2 is YFSETQ. DNA for the CDR3: TGCGCCAGCAGCGTGGGGACAGCCTACGAGCAGTACTTC. It specifies CASSVGTAYEQYF.

The V and J genes are TRBV5-1 and TRBJ2-2; D unresolved. There are 15 residues in the CDR3. Trimming took 4 bases from V and 2 from J, leaving 12 bases between them. The germline V gene encodes CDR1 SGHRS and CDR2 YFSETQ. In nucleotides, the CDR3 is TGCGCCAGCAGCCAGGACCCAAGAAACACCGGGGAGCTGTTTTTT. Translating it yields CASSQDPRNTGELFF.

The J gene is TRBJ2-1, the V gene TRBV7-9, with 13 positions matching TRBD2. CDR3 size: 15 residues. The trim removed 5 bases at V and 4 bases at J, leaving 2 bases unmatched. Germline V gene lookup returns CDR1 SEHNR and CDR2 FQNEAQ (reference sequence). The DNA of the CDR3 is TGTGCCAGCAGCCAGGGACTAGCGGGGTACAATGAGCAGTTCTTC. Translation gives CASSQGLAGYNEQFF.

The genes are TRBV2 and TRBJ1-6; D gene uncertain. Germline CDR1 and CDR2: SNHLY and FYNNEI. Trimming shortened V by 2 bases and J by 0 bases, and 5 bases separated the two germline ends. This CDR3 is 15 amino acids long. CDR3 in amino acids: CASSEISSYNSPLHF. CDR3 nucleotides: TGTGCCAGCAGTGAAATTTCCTCCTATAATTCACCCCTCCACTTT.

The chain combines TRBV3-1 (or the pseudogene TRBV3-2) with TRBJ2-5; D not certain. This CDR3 has 15 residues. Germline lookup yields CDR1 LGHDT and CDR2 YNNKEL (reference sequence). The ends were cut back, 2 bases at V and 6 bases at J, with 16 bases in the middle. The CDR3 is CASSQITALEKTQYF. In DNA, the CDR3 is TGTGCCAGCAGCCAAATCACTGCTTTGGAAAAGACCCAGTACTTC.

The chain recombines TRBV10-3 with TRBJ1-2, with D perhaps TRBD1 (5 bases). Trimming stripped 8 bases from V and 3 bases from J, with 28 bases between. There are 18 residues in the CDR3. Germline CDR1 ENHRY, CDR2 SYGVKD. CDR3 amino acids: CAILLSHGTQVGDYGYTF. CDR3 nucleotides: TGTGCCATCCTCCTGAGTCATGGGACCCAGGTTGGGGACTATGGCTACACCTTC.

This sequence joins TRBV5-6 and TRBJ2-5, with D uncertain. CDR3 length: 13 residues. Deletions cut 0 bases from V and 2 bases from J, with 5 bases between. Per germline, CDR1 SGHDT and CDR2 YYEEEE. CDR3 in DNA: TGTGCCAGCAGCTTGGGAACGCAAGAGACCCAGTACTTC. This codes for CASSLGTQETQYF.

This clone was detected once. The chain carries TRBV19 and TRBJ2-2; no clear D gene. The CDR3 length is 14 residues. Germline values: CDR1 LNHDA, CDR2 SQIVND (reference sequence). Trimming took off 0 bases at V and 4 bases at J, with 6 bases between the two ends. CDR3 sequence reads: CASSIDRATGELFF. As DNA, the CDR3 is TGTGCCAGTAGTATAGACAGAGCCACCGGGGAGCTGTTTTTT.

CDR3 nucleotides: TGTGCCAGCAGCCATCGCCTGGTCTTAGCCAAAAACATTCAGTACTTC. Its protein is CASSHRLVLAKNIQYF. The V and J genes are TRBV3-1 (or the pseudogene TRBV3-2) and TRBJ2-4, with unresolved D. The V gene lost 3 bases and the J gene lost 0 bases, with 12 bases spanning the gap. Germline assignment: CDR1 LGHDT and CDR2 YNNKEL (reference sequence). The CDR3 is 16 residues long.

This clone was recorded once. The rearrangement uses TRBV4-3 and TRBJ1-1; 7 bases agree with TRBD1. Trimming took 2 bases from V and 0 from J; bases not matched to a gene: 6. CDR3 length: 16 residues. CDR1 and CDR2 from the germline V gene are LGHNA and YSLEER. The CDR3 here is CASSQKGQPMNTEAFF. The CDR3 coding sequence is TGCGCCAGCAGCCAAAAGGGACAGCCAATGAACACTGAAGCTTTCTTT.

The chain has TRBV5-1 and TRBJ1-4; D is undetermined. V gave up 4 bases and J gave up 0 bases, with 10 bases separating them. The CDR3 sequence is 15 residues long. Germline V gene sequence: CDR1 SGHRS, CDR2 YFSETQ. CDR3 sequence reads: CASSLDGATNEKLFF. CDR3 sequence (DNA): TGCGCCAGCAGCCTGGACGGCGCAACTAATGAAAAACTGTTTTTT.

On this clone itself: This sample includes further DNA sequences coding for the same CDR3. The chain uses TRBV7-2 and TRBJ2-2; TRBD2 is a possible D gene (6 bases). V was shortened by 4 bases and J by 7 bases, with 19 bases between the two germline ends. The V gene's germline CDR1 is SGHTA and CDR2 FQGNSA. The CDR3 has 16 amino acids. The CDR3 reads CASSSGYGGGGGELFF. The CDR3 coding sequence is TGTGCCAGCAGCTCTGGATATGGGGGAGGTGGCGGGGAGCTGTTTTTT. Looking up the rest from reference TRBV7-2 and TRBJ2-2 gives the full variable domain: GAGVSQSPSNKVTEKGKDVELRCDPISGHTALYWYRQSLGQGLEFLIYFQGNSAPDKSGLPSDRFSAERTGGSVSTLTIQRTQQEDSAVYLCASSSGYGGGGGELFFGEGSRLTVL.

V usage is TRBV9 and J usage is TRBJ1-6; D possibly corresponds to TRBD1 (5 bases). V lost 0 bases to trimming and J lost 10 bases, with 11 bases between them. The CDR3 extends over 14 amino acids. CDR1 and CDR2 (germline): SGDLS, YYNGEE. CDR3 DNA sequence: TGTGCCAGCAGCGTAGCTACGGGGGAATCACCCCTCCACTTT. Translating gives CASSVATGESPLHF.

The chain links TRBV3-1 (or the pseudogene TRBV3-2) to TRBJ2-2; 8 bases align to TRBD1. The CDR3 has 19 amino acids. The V gene end was trimmed by 1 base and the J gene end by 0 bases; junction bases not matched to a gene: 10. Germline CDR1 reads LGHDT; CDR2 reads YNNKEL (reference sequence). CDR3 protein: CASSQVNIPDRANTGELFF. For the CDR3, the DNA is TGTGCCAGCAGCCAAGTTAATATCCCGGACAGGGCGAACACCGGGGAGCTGTTTTTT.